The 26 T cell receptor beta chains below come from one sample, sequenced in a study of PD-1 blockade in classical Hodgkin lymphoma. All the patients suffered relapse after autologous stem cell transplantation, and brentuximab vedotin exposure differed. Sequencing used immunoSEQ multiplex PCR; TCRdb keeps in-frame clones, though not all of them. The sample yields over 50,000 clones, about 85% seen once. The material was peripheral blood mononuclear cells (PBMCs), obtained at baseline. Every receptor here comes from a human donor with classical Hodgkin lymphoma.

This clone was observed a few times. The chain has TRBV7-2 and TRBJ1-1; a weak D match, TRBD1 (6 bases). CDR3 size: 15 residues. The germline gives CDR1 SGHTA, CDR2 FQGNSA. The V end was cut by 4 bases, the J end by 1 base, with 13 bases between. The CDR3: CASSSGATRNTEAFF. The CDR3, as DNA: TGTGCCAGCAGCTCGGGGGCCACTAGGAACACTGAAGCTTTCTTT.

The gene calls are TRBV11-2 and TRBJ1-1; D not resolved. This CDR3 is 13 amino acids long. Germline V gene data show CDR1 as SGHAT and CDR2 as FQNNGV. Trimming took off 4 bases at V and 2 bases at J, with 8 bases between the two ends. Written as DNA, the CDR3 is TGTGCCAGCAGCTACGATTTTAACACTGAAGCTTTCTTT. Protein sequence: CASSYDFNTEAFF.

The chain is built from TRBV4-1 and TRBJ1-1; 10 bases map to TRBD1. The ends lost 4 bases at V and 3 bases at J; junction bases unmatched: 8. Germline CDR1 MGHRA, CDR2 YSYEKL. The CDR3 extends over 16 amino acids. CDR3 nucleotide sequence: TGCGCCAGCAGCCTCGGGACAGGGGTCGGCGACACTGAAGCTTTCTTT. This gives the protein CASSLGTGVGDTEAFF.

The rearrangement links TRBV14 to TRBJ2-3; D is unresolved. Trimming shortened V by 5 bases and J by 1 base, and 10 bases separated the two germline ends. CDR1 SGHDN and CDR2 FVKESK come from the germline V gene. This CDR3 comprises 14 residues. The CDR3 nucleotides are TGTGCCAGCAGCAGGCAGGAACGCACAGATACGCAGTATTTT. It specifies CASSRQERTDTQYF.

The gene calls are TRBV10-3 and TRBJ2-7; no reliable D call. V lost 3 bases to trimming and J lost 6 bases, with 6 bases between them. This CDR3 has 11 residues. Germline V gene sequence: CDR1 ENHRY, CDR2 SYGVKD. In DNA form, the CDR3 reads TGTGCCATCAGTGAAGGGTTCGAGCAGTACGTC. Translation: CAISEGFEQYV.

V is TRBV5-1 and J is TRBJ2-7; 8 bases align to TRBD1. This CDR3 is 14 amino acids long. V lost 2 bases to trimming and J lost 5 bases; unmatched junction nucleotides: 6. Per germline, CDR1 SGHRS and CDR2 YFSETQ. The CDR3 reads CASSFLDRGHEQYF. The CDR3 DNA reads TGCGCCAGCAGCTTCTTAGACAGGGGACACGAGCAGTACTTC.

This clone was detected once. V is TRBV13 and J is TRBJ1-2; D unclear. From germline, CDR1 is PRHDT and CDR2 FYEKMQ (reference sequence). V lost 1 base and J lost 4, with 10 bases in between. The CDR3 runs 14 residues. Here the CDR3 DNA reads TGTGCCAGCAGCTTAGAAGGTACCCCCTATGGCTACACCTTC. This sequence encodes CASSLEGTPYGYTF.

This chain uses TRBV6-5 with TRBJ1-3; possibly TRBD1 for D (5 bases). V dropped 10 bases and J dropped 1 base, with 14 bases sitting between them. The germline V gene has CDR1 MNHEY and CDR2 SVGAGI. The CDR3 length is 14 residues. This CDR3 reads CATSGTQSGNTIYF. CDR3 coding DNA: TGTGCCACCTCGGGGACTCAATCTGGAAACACCATATATTTT.

This clone was seen once. As DNA, the CDR3 is TGTGCCAGCAGCTTAGTGCGATTCCATGAGCAGTTCTTC. Translating it yields CASSLVRFHEQFF. This chain links TRBV7-2 with TRBJ2-1; no clear D. The CDR3 contains 13 residues. The V end lost 1 base, the J end lost 8 bases, and 9 bases lay between the germline ends. The germline V gene has CDR1 SGHTA and CDR2 FQGNSA.

This chain uses TRBV14 with TRBJ1-5, with TRBD1 as a possible D gene (5 bases). The germline gives CDR1 SGHDN, CDR2 FVKESK. The V end lost 3 bases, the J end lost 3 bases, and 36 bases lay between the germline ends. CDR3 length equals 23 residues. CDR3 protein: CASSQKGQEEMGGAGSFNQPQHF. The DNA of the CDR3 is TGTGCCAGCAGCCAGAAAGGTCAGGAGGAGATGGGCGGGGCAGGAAGCTTCAATCAGCCCCAGCATTTT.

The chain couples TRBV30 to TRBJ1-2; D might be TRBD1 (6 bases). The CDR3 loop spans 19 amino acids. Per the germline V gene, CDR1 is GTSNPN and CDR2 is SVGIG (reference sequence). Trimming cost V 3 bases and J 8 bases, with 34 bases left between them. DNA of the CDR3: TGTGCCTGGAGCCCTTCCCCCTTTTGGACCCCGGGGGGGCGAAGGGGCTACACCTTC. Its translation is CAWSPSPFWTPGGRRGYTF.

V and J are TRBV5-4 and TRBJ2-1; 7 nucleotides match TRBD2. Germline CDR1 reads SGHNT; CDR2 reads YYREEE (reference sequence). Trimming removed 4 bases from V and 5 bases from J; junction bases left unmatched: 9. There are 15 residues in the CDR3. CDR3 region: CASSPVSGVNNEQFF. As DNA, the CDR3 is TGTGCCAGCAGCCCCGTGAGCGGGGTAAACAATGAGCAGTTCTTC.

The DNA of the CDR3 is TGTGCCAGTAGTATCGCCTCGCCCCTCCACACAGATACGCAGTATTTT. This encodes CASSIASPLHTDTQYF. The rearrangement uses TRBV19 and TRBJ2-3; D is unclear. The V and J ends lost 3 bases and 2 bases respectively, with 15 bases between them. Germline V gene lookup returns CDR1 LNHDA and CDR2 SQIVND (reference sequence). This CDR3 comprises 16 residues. Based on the CDR3 plus reference TRBV19 and TRBJ2-3, the full variable domain is DGGITQSPKYLFRKEGQNVTLSCEQNLNHDAMYWYRQDPGQGLRLIYYSQIVNDFQKGDIAEGYSVSREKKESFPLTVTSAQKNPTAFYLCASSIASPLHTDTQYFGPGTRLTVL.

V and J are TRBV14 and TRBJ2-7, with 8 bases aligning to TRBD2. V gave up 3 bases and J gave up 0 bases; unmatched junction bases: 7. The CDR3 consists of 16 residues. Germline CDR1 and CDR2: SGHDN and FVKESK. The DNA for the CDR3 is TGTGCCAGCAGCCACACAAGCGGGAGATTCTCCTACGAGCAGTACTTC. Amino acid sequence: CASSHTSGRFSYEQYF.

The chain employs TRBV6-5 and TRBJ1-6; D unclear. The germline CDR1 and CDR2 sequences are MNHEY and SVGAGI. V lost 3 bases and J lost 6, with 6 bases in between. The CDR3 consists of 13 residues. The CDR3 region is CASSYTVNSPLHF. The CDR3 bases are TGTGCCAGCAGTTATACAGTTAATTCACCCCTCCACTTT.

This clone turned up a few times. The genes are TRBV14 and TRBJ1-1; D is uncertain. The V end was cut by 4 bases, the J end by 0 bases, with 9 bases between. The CDR3 has 14 residues. Germline assignment: CDR1 SGHDN and CDR2 FVKESK. The CDR3 nucleotides are TGTGCCAGCAGCCGTCCTCTCATGAACACTGAAGCTTTCTTT. Translated: CASSRPLMNTEAFF. The full variable domain, completed using reference TRBV14 and TRBJ1-1, is EAGVTQFPSHSVIEKGQTVTLRCDPISGHDNLYWYRRVMGKEIKFLLHFVKESKQDESGMPNNRFLAERTGGTYSTLKVQPAELEDSGVYFCASSRPLMNTEAFFGQGTRLTVV.

The V gene is TRBV5-4, the J gene TRBJ2-3; either TRBD1 or TRBD2 may supply D (6 bases each). V dropped 4 bases and J dropped 4 bases, with 19 bases sitting between them. Germline V lookup: CDR1 SGHNT, CDR2 YYREEE (reference sequence). The CDR3 contains 16 residues. The CDR3 DNA is TGTGCCAGCAGCACCGTCGGAAGGGGGGTGGCAGATACGCAGTATTTT. This gives the protein CASSTVGRGVADTQYF.

V usage is TRBV6-5 and J usage is TRBJ2-7; no reliable D call. Trimming stripped 4 bases from V and 6 bases from J, with 13 bases between. Germline CDR1 MNHEY, CDR2 SVGAGI. This CDR3 comprises 13 residues. The CDR3 nucleotides are TGTGCCAGCAGTTGGCCGGGCCCCTCCGAGCAGTACTTC. Protein product: CASSWPGPSEQYF.

This clone appeared once. The rearrangement uses TRBV27 and TRBJ2-3, with D maybe TRBD2 (5 bases). The V and J ends lost 5 bases and 6 bases respectively, with 12 bases between them. This CDR3 spans 13 amino acids. Germline CDR1 MNHEY, CDR2 SMNVEV (reference sequence). CDR3 region: CASSTPRVDTQYF. The CDR3 DNA is TGTGCCAGCAGTACCCCGCGGGTGGATACGCAGTATTTT.

The V call is TRBV27, the J call TRBJ1-1, with TRBD1 as a possible D gene (6 bases). The CDR3 runs to 18 residues. The V end lost 5 bases, the J end lost 5 bases, and 27 bases lay between the germline ends. Germline loops: CDR1 MNHEY, CDR2 SMNVEV (reference sequence). CDR3 sequence reads: CASSAAGTRAIGKTEAFF. Here the CDR3 DNA reads TGTGCCAGCAGTGCCGCCGGGACACGGGCCATCGGAAAAACTGAAGCTTTCTTT.

This chain links TRBV11-3 with TRBJ1-1; unclear D gene. The CDR3 runs to 13 residues. Germline V lookup: CDR1 SGHNT, CDR2 YENEEA. V was pared by 3 bases and J by 7 bases, with 12 bases between. The CDR3 region has the DNA TGTGCCAGCAGCTTGGGAATCACGGGTGAAGCTTTCTTT. It codes for CASSLGITGEAFF.

The CDR3 region is CAISVIRILAGGLEEQYF. CDR3 bases: TGTGCCATCAGTGTTATCCGCATACTAGCGGGAGGGCTGGAGGAGCAGTACTTC. The chain employs TRBV10-3 and TRBJ2-7; TRBD2 agrees at 13 bases. The CDR3 extends over 18 amino acids. The germline V gene has CDR1 ENHRY and CDR2 SYGVKD. After removal of 4 bases from V and 7 bases from J, the junction contained 16 bases not matched to a gene.

About this clone itself: This specimen includes other DNA sequences encoding the same CDR3. CDR3 region: CAISGTSSPYEQYF. The CDR3 bases are TGTGCCATCAGTGGGACTAGCTCTCCCTACGAGCAGTACTTC. The chain has TRBV10-3 and TRBJ2-7; TRBD2 agrees at 8 bases. The CDR3 extends over 14 amino acids. The V gene end was trimmed by 4 bases and the J gene end by 2 bases; junction bases not matched to a gene: 4. Germline V gives CDR1 ENHRY, CDR2 SYGVKD.

J is TRBJ1-2 and V is TRBV29-1; perhaps TRBD1 as D (6 bases). Between the trimmed V and J ends, which lost 4 bases and 6 bases, there was a span of 15 bases. CDR1 SQVTM and CDR2 ANQGSEA come from the germline V gene. CDR3 size: 13 residues. The CDR3 reads CSVGEQGRNGYTF. The CDR3 nucleotides are TGCAGCGTTGGGGAACAGGGAAGGAATGGCTACACCTTC.

The chain is built from TRBV7-6 and TRBJ2-1; D is undetermined. V was trimmed by 0 bases and J by 8 bases, leaving 5 bases between them. The length of the CDR3 is 12 residues. Germline-derived CDR1 and CDR2 are SGHVS and FNYEAQ. The CDR3 loop is CASSLADYEQFF. DNA of the CDR3: TGTGCCAGCAGCTTAGCCGATTATGAGCAGTTCTTC.

The genes are TRBV19 and TRBJ2-3, with D perhaps TRBD2 (7 bases). Germline V lookup: CDR1 LNHDA, CDR2 SQIVND (reference sequence). The CDR3 has 14 residues. V was shortened by 5 bases and J by 5 bases, with 14 bases between the two germline ends. The CDR3 reads CASSGGAGEDTQYF. In DNA, the CDR3 is TGTGCCAGTAGTGGGGGGGCAGGGGAAGATACGCAGTATTTT.